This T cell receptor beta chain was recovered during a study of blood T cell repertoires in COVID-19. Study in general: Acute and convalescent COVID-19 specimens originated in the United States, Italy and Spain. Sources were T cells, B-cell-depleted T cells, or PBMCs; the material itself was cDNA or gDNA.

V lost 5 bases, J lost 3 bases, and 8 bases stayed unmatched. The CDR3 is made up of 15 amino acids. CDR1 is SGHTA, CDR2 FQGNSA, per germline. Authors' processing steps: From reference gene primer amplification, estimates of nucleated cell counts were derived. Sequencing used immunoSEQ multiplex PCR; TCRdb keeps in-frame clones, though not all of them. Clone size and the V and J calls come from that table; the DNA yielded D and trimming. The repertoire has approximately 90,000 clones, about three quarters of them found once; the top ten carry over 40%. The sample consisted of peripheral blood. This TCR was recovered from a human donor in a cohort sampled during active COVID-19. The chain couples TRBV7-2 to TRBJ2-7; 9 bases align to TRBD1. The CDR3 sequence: CASSTRGQGNYEQYF. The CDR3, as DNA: TGTGCCAGCAGCACAAGGGGACAGGGTAACTACGAGCAGTACTTC.